The 23 T cell receptor beta chains below were found in one sample sequenced in a study of blood T cell repertoires in COVID-19. Assay used: immunoSEQ multiplex PCR; TCRdb lists only in-frame clones, some missing. The sample lists about 330,000 clones, approximately 88% seen once, with roughly a tenth in the top ten. Sequencing was done on a sample of peripheral blood. These receptors were collected from a man between 25 and 39 years old with COVID-19, enrolled during active disease.

The chain links TRBV12-2 to TRBJ1-5. TRBV12-2 is labeled a pseudogene. The CDR3 length is 16 residues. The CDR3 loop reads CASRLEAGRGNQPQHF. CDR3 DNA sequence: TGTGCAAGTCGCTTAGAGGCAGGGAGGGGCAATCAGCCCCAGCATTTT.

The chain recombines TRBV18 with TRBJ2-1, with D unclear. This CDR3 has 14 amino acids. Germline loops: CDR1 KGHSH, CDR2 LQKENI. Trimming removed 0 bases at V and 6 bases at J, with 9 bases between. The CDR3 DNA follows: TGTGCCAGCTCACCACCACTATCGGCCAATGAGCAGTTCTTC. This encodes CASSPPLSANEQFF.

The chain joins TRBV5-1 to TRBJ2-3; D not certain. Germline CDR1 is SGHRS and CDR2 is YFSETQ. This CDR3 has 14 amino acids. Trimming took off 0 bases at V and 2 bases at J, with 7 bases between the two ends. The CDR3 nucleotides are TGCGCCAGCAGCTTGGCCGTTATCACAGATACGCAGTATTTT. It encodes CASSLAVITDTQYF.

This clone was seen a few times. V gene TRBV7-9 combines with J gene TRBJ1-5; D gene ambiguous. The CDR3 has 15 amino acids. Trimming stripped 1 base from V and 3 bases from J, with 10 bases between. Germline-derived CDR1 and CDR2 are SEHNR and FQNEAQ (reference sequence). The CDR3 sequence is CASSLDYLPNQPQHF. The CDR3 nucleotides read TGTGCCAGCAGCTTAGATTACCTACCCAATCAGCCCCAGCATTTT.

The rearrangement joins TRBV5-5 to TRBJ1-5; D ambiguous. Germline V gene sequence: CDR1 SGHKS, CDR2 YYEKEE (reference sequence). The CDR3 contains 15 residues. Trimming stripped 2 bases from V and 5 bases from J, with 14 bases between. The CDR3 spells CASSFRHVADQPQHF. CDR3 nucleotides: TGTGCCAGCAGCTTCCGACATGTAGCGGATCAGCCCCAGCATTTT.

This clone was counted at least ten times. J is TRBJ1-4 and V is TRBV19; no clear D. Trimming pared 4 bases from V and 8 bases from J, leaving 20 bases between. Germline CDR1 LNHDA, CDR2 SQIVND (reference sequence). The CDR3 covers 16 residues. The CDR3 nucleotides are TGTGCCAGTAGTAGAGGGCTAGTGGATTCAGGAGAAAAACTGTTTTTT. Its translation is CASSRGLVDSGEKLFF.

J is TRBJ2-2 and V is TRBV4-1; 10 positions agree with TRBD2. CDR3 length: 20 residues. In germline, CDR1 is MGHRA, CDR2 YSYEKL. V lost 4 bases, J lost 4 bases, and 18 bases stayed unmatched. DNA for the CDR3: TGCGCCAGCAGCCGCAATATATGGCTAGCGGGAGTTATGAGCACCGGGGAGCTGTTTTTT. As protein: CASSRNIWLAGVMSTGELFF.

This chain uses TRBV5-6 with TRBJ2-1; 7 nucleotides line up with TRBD2. Germline V lookup: CDR1 SGHDT, CDR2 YYEEEE. This CDR3 has 15 amino acids. Germline trimming cut 1 base from V and 5 bases from J; bases unmatched to any gene: 6. The CDR3 DNA reads as TGTGCCAGCAGCTTGTGGGAGGGCCTAGACAATGAGCAGTTCTTC. It specifies CASSLWEGLDNEQFF.

This chain links TRBV3-1 (or the pseudogene TRBV3-2) with TRBJ1-3, with D tentatively TRBD1 (6 bases). CDR3 size: 15 residues. Germline assignment: CDR1 LGHDT and CDR2 YNNKEL (reference sequence). The V end was cut by 3 bases, the J end by 0 bases, with 9 bases between. This chain's CDR3 is CASSHRGSSGNTIYF. CDR3 nucleotides: TGTGCCAGCAGCCATAGGGGGAGCTCTGGAAACACCATATATTTT.

This clone has a single count. The chain has TRBV6-6 and TRBJ1-2, with no clear D. Germline lookup yields CDR1 MNHNY and CDR2 SVGAGI (reference sequence). This CDR3 is built from 15 residues. Trimming left V 4 bases short and J 0 bases short, with 12 bases between. CDR3: CASSSIFPSNYGYTF. In nucleotides, the CDR3 is TGTGCCAGCAGTTCTATCTTTCCCTCTAACTATGGCTACACCTTC.

The chain has TRBV18 and TRBJ2-7, with a weak D call TRBD1 (5 bases). The V and J ends lost 2 bases and 2 bases respectively, with 13 bases between them. Germline CDR1 reads KGHSH; CDR2 reads LQKENI. The CDR3 consists of 15 residues. The CDR3 region is CASSPDRSGAYEQYF. The DNA of the CDR3 is TGTGCCAGCTCACCAGACAGAAGTGGGGCCTACGAGCAGTACTTC. Full variable domain (remainder filled in from reference TRBV18 and TRBJ2-7): NAGVMQNPRHLVRRRGQEARLRCSPMKGHSHVYWYRQLPEEGLKFMVYLQKENIIDESGMPKERFSAEFPKEGPSILRIQQVVRGDSAAYFCASSPDRSGAYEQYFGPGTRLTVT.

This clone has just one count. The chain employs TRBV7-6 and TRBJ2-1; D might be TRBD1 (5 bases). From germline, CDR1 is SGHVS and CDR2 FNYEAQ. The V end was cut by 1 base, the J end by 4 bases, with 11 bases between. The CDR3 covers 15 residues. The CDR3 sequence: CASSLGQGAYNEQFF. The DNA for the CDR3 is TGTGCCAGCAGCTTAGGGCAGGGCGCATACAATGAGCAGTTCTTC.

V is TRBV7-9 and J is TRBJ2-7; the match to TRBD2 covers 12 bases. The CDR3 is 13 amino acids. In germline, CDR1 is SEHNR, CDR2 FQNEAQ (reference sequence). Germline trimming cut 6 bases from V and 5 bases from J; bases unmatched to any gene: 2. The CDR3 DNA sequence: TGTGCCAGCAGGACTAGCGGGGGTAACGAGCAGTACTTC. Its translation: CASRTSGGNEQYF.

The chain is built from TRBV2 and TRBJ1-3; tentative D call: TRBD1 (5 bases). This CDR3 is 15 amino acids long. Trimming took 2 bases from V and 4 from J, leaving 12 bases between them. Germline V gene lookup returns CDR1 SNHLY and CDR2 FYNNEI. The CDR3 here is CASSENWAGGNTIYF. The CDR3 DNA is TGTGCCAGCAGTGAAAACTGGGCAGGGGGAAACACCATATATTTT. Drawing the rest from reference TRBV2 and TRBJ1-3, the complete variable domain is EPEVTQTPSHQVTQMGQEVILRCVPISNHLYFYWYRQILGQKVEFLVSFYNNEISEKSEIFDDQFSVERPDGSNFTLKIRSTKLEDSAMYFCASSENWAGGNTIYFGEGSWLTVV.

The V gene is TRBV10-3, the J gene TRBJ2-1; possible D gene TRBD2, 5 bases. This CDR3 spans 15 amino acids. Trimming shortened V by 11 bases and J by 2 bases, and 19 bases separated the two germline ends. CDR1 and CDR2 (germline): ENHRY, SYGVKD. As DNA, the CDR3 is TGTGCCTCCGGGGTTAGTCTCGGGCCCTACAATGAGCAGTTCTTC. This sequence encodes CASGVSLGPYNEQFF.

The genes are TRBV7-9 and TRBJ2-1, with D possibly matching TRBD2 (5 bases). V shed 3 bases and J shed 8 bases, with 20 bases lying between them. CDR1 and CDR2 from the germline V gene are SEHNR and FQNEAQ (reference sequence). The CDR3 totals 16 residues. The CDR3 sequence: CASSFPGLAPSDEQFF. Written as DNA, the CDR3 is TGTGCCAGCAGCTTCCCTGGGCTAGCCCCCTCCGATGAGCAGTTCTTC. Full variable domain (missing parts from reference TRBV7-9 and TRBJ2-1): DTGVSQNPRHKITKRGQNVTFRCDPISEHNRLYWYRQTLGQGPEFLTYFQNEAQLEKSRLLSDRFSAERPKGSFSTLEIQRTEQGDSAMYLCASSFPGLAPSDEQFFGPGTRLTVL.

V and J are TRBV9 and TRBJ2-3; 11 nucleotides agree with TRBD2. The CDR3 is 17 amino acids. Looked up from germline, CDR1 is SGDLS and CDR2 is YYNGEE. Trimming at V came to 4 bases and at J to 6 bases, leaving 13 bases not matched to a gene. CDR3 sequence reads: CASSHRLAGGSNDTQYF. The CDR3 DNA follows: TGTGCCAGCAGCCACCGATTAGCGGGAGGGTCTAATGATACGCAGTATTTT.

The genes are TRBV3-1 (or the pseudogene TRBV3-2) and TRBJ1-4; 10 bases agree with TRBD1. From germline, CDR1 is LGHDT and CDR2 YNNKEL (reference sequence). V was clipped by 4 bases and J by 6 bases; unmatched bases: 8. This CDR3 has 16 residues. CDR3 DNA: TGTGCCAGCAGCCTACAGACAGGGGGCGGATATGAAAAACTGTTTTTT. It encodes CASSLQTGGGYEKLFF.

The rearrangement uses TRBV29-1 and TRBJ2-1; TRBD2 might be the D (6 bases). The V gene's germline CDR1 is SQVTM and CDR2 ANQGSEA. This CDR3 has 11 amino acids. V lost 4 bases and J lost 5, with 6 bases in between. CDR3 protein: CSVGGDNEQFF. CDR3 nucleotide sequence: TGCAGCGTTGGGGGGGACAATGAGCAGTTCTTC.

This clone was found a few times. This chain links TRBV11-2 with TRBJ1-6; D may be TRBD1 (5 bases). Per germline, CDR1 SGHAT and CDR2 FQNNGV. V lost 6 bases, J lost 7 bases, and 19 bases lay in between. This CDR3 region has 16 residues. This CDR3 reads CASRPVGRGWNSPLHF. The CDR3 region has the DNA TGTGCCAGCAGACCCGTCGGGCGGGGGTGGAATTCACCCCTCCACTTT. The full variable domain, in which reference TRBV11-2 and TRBJ1-6 provide the parts outside the CDR3, is EAGVAQSPRYKIIEKRQSVAFWCNPISGHATLYWYQQILGQGPKLLIQFQNNGVVDDSQLPKDRFSAERLKGVDSTLKIQPAKLEDSAVYLCASRPVGRGWNSPLHFGNGTRLTVT.

The rearrangement joins TRBV29-1 to TRBJ2-7; TRBD1 agrees at 9 bases. CDR3 length: 13 amino acids. V lost 5 bases, J lost 3 bases, and 5 bases stayed unmatched. Looked up from germline, CDR1 is SQVTM and CDR2 is ANQGSEA. The CDR3 here is CSVLYRGHYEQYF. CDR3 nucleotides: TGCAGCGTTCTTTACAGGGGGCACTACGAGCAGTACTTC.

The chain is built from TRBV5-4 and TRBJ2-3; 11 nucleotides line up with TRBD2. The germline V gene has CDR1 SGHNT and CDR2 YYREEE (reference sequence). The CDR3 contains 18 residues. The ends lost 1 base at V and 0 bases at J; junction bases unmatched: 7. CDR3 residues: CASSLNLLAGASTDTQYF. The DNA for the CDR3 is TGTGCCAGCAGCTTGAATCTACTAGCGGGGGCCAGCACAGATACGCAGTATTTT.

As concerns this clone: Different DNA sequences within this sample yield the same CDR3. The chain has TRBV11-3 and TRBJ2-3, with 10 bases identical to TRBD1. CDR1 and CDR2 (germline): SGHNT, YENEEA. The CDR3 runs to 16 residues. V lost 1 base to trimming and J lost 3 bases; unmatched junction nucleotides: 4. CDR3 sequence reads: CASSLGDRGRTDTQYF. The CDR3 DNA reads as TGTGCCAGCAGCTTAGGTGACAGGGGGCGAACAGATACGCAGTATTTT.